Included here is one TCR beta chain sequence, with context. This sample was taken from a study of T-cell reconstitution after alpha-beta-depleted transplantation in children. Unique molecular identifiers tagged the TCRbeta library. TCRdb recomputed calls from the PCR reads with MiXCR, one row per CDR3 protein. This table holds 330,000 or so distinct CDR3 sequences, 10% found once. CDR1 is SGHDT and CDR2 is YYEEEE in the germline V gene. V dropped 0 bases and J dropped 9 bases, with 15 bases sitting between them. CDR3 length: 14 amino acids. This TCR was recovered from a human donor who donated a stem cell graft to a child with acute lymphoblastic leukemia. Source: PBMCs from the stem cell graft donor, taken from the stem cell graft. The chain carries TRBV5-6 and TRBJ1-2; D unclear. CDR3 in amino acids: CASSLDFTRDSYTF. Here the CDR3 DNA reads TGTGCCAGCAGCTTGGATTTCACCAGAGATAGCTACACCTTC.